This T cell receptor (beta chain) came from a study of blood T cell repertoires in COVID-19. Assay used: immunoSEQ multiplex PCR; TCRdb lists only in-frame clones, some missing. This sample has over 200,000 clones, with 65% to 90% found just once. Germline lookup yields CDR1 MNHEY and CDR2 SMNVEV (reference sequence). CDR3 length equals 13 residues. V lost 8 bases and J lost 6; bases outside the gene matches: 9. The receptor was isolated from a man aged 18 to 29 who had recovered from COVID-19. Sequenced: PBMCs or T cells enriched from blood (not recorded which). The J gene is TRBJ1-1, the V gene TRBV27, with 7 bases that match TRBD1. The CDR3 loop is CASSSQGSPEAFF. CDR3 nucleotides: TGTGCCAGCTCTTCACAGGGGAGTCCTGAAGCTTTCTTT.